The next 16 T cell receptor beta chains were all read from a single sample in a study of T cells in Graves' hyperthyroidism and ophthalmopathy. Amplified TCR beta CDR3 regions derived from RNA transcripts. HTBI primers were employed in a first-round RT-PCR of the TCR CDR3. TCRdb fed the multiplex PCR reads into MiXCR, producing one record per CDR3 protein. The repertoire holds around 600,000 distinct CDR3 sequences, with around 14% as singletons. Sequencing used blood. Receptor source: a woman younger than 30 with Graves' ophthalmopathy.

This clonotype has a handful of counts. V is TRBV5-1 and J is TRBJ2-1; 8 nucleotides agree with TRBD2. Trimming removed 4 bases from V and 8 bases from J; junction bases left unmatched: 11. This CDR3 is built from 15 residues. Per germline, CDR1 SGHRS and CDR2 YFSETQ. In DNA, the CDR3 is TGCGCCAGCAGCCTCGCCCCCGGGACTAGGGATGAGCAGTTCTTC. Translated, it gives CASSLAPGTRDEQFF.

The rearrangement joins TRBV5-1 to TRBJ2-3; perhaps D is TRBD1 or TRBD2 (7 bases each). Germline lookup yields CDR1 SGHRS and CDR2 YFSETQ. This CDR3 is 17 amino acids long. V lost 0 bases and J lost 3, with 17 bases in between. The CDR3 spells CASSLVGGTAITDTQYF. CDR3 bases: TGCGCCAGCAGCTTGGTCGGGGGGACAGCAATTACAGATACGCAGTATTTT.

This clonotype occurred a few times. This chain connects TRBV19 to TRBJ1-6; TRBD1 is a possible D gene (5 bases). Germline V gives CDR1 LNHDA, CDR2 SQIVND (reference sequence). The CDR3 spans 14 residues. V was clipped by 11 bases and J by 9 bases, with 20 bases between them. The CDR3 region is CAARRGSGGSPLHF. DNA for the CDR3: TGTGCCGCTAGGCGAGGATCTGGGGGTTCACCCCTCCACTTT.

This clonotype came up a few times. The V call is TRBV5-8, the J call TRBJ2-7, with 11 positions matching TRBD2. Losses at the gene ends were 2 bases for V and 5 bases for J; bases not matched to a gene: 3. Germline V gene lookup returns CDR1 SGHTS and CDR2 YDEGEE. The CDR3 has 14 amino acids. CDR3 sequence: CASSFSLAGDEQYF. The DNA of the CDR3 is TGTGCCAGCAGCTTTTCACTAGCGGGAGACGAGCAGTACTTC.

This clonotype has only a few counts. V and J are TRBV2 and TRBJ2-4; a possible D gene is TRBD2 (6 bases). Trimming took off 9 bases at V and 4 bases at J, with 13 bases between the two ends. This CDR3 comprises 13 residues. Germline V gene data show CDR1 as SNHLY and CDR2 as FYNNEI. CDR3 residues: CARGGRTKNIQYF. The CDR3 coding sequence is TGTGCCAGGGGAGGTAGGACAAAAAACATTCAGTACTTC.

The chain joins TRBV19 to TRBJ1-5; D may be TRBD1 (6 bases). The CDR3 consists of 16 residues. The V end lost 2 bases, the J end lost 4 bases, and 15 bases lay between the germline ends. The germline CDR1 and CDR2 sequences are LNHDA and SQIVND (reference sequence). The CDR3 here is CASSISAGAVNQPQHF. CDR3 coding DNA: TGTGCCAGTAGTATATCGGCGGGGGCCGTTAATCAGCCCCAGCATTTT.

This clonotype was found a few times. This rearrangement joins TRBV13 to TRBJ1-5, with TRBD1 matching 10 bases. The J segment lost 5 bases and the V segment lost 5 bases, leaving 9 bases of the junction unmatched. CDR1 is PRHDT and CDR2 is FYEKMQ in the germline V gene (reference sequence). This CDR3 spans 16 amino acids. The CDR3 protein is CASSLRQGAQDQPQHF. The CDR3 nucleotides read TGTGCCAGCAGCCTCCGACAGGGGGCGCAAGATCAGCCCCAGCATTTT.

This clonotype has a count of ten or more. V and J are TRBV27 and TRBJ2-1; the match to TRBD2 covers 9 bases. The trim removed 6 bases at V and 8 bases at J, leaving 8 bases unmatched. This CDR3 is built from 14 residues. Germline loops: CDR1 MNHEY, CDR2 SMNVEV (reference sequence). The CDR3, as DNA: TGTGCCAGCAGACAAAGCGGGAGGTGGGATGAGCAGTTCTTC. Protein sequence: CASRQSGRWDEQFF.

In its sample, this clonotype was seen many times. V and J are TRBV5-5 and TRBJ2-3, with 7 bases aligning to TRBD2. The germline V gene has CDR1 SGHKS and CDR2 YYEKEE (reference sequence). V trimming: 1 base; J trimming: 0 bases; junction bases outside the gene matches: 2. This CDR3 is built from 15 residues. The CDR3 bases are TGTGCCAGCAGCTTGCTAGCGGCTAGCACAGATACGCAGTATTTT. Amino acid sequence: CASSLLAASTDTQYF.

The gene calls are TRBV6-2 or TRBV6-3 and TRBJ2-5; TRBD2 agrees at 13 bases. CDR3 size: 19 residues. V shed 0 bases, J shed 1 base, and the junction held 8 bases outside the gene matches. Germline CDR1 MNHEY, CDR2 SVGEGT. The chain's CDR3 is CASSYSSLLAGGAQETQYF. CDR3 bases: TGTGCCAGCAGTTACTCGTCGTTACTAGCGGGAGGGGCCCAAGAGACCCAGTACTTC.

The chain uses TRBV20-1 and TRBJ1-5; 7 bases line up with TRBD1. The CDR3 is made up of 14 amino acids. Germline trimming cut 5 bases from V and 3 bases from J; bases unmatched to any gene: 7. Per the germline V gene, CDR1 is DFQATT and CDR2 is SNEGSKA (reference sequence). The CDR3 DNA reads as TGCAGTGCTTCTCCGGGACAGCTCAATCAGCCCCAGCATTTT. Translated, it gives CSASPGQLNQPQHF.

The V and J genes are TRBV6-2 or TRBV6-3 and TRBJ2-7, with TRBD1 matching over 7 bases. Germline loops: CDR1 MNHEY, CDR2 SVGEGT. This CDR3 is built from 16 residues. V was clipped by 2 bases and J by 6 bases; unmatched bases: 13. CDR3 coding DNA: TGTGCCAGCAGTTACCTCTATTTAGGGGGCAAGTCCGAGCAGTACTTC. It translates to CASSYLYLGGKSEQYF.

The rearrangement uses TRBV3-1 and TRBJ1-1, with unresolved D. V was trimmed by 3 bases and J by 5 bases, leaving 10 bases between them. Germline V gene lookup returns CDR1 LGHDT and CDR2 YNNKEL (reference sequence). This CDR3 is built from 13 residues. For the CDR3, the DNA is TGTGCCAGCAGCCATGTGTCGGGGACTGAAGCTTTCTTT. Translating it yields CASSHVSGTEAFF.

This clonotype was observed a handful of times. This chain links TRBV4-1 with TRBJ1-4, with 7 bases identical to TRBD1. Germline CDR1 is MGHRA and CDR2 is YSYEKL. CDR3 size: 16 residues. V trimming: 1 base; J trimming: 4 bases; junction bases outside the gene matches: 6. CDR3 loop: CASSQASGQYNEKLFF. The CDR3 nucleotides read TGCGCCAGCAGCCAAGCCTCGGGACAGTATAATGAAAAACTGTTTTTT.

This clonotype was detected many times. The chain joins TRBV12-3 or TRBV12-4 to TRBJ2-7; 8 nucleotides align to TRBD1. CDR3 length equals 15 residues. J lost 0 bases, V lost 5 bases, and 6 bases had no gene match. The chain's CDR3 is CASSPGGPVSYEQYF. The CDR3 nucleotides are TGTGCCAGCAGTCCAGGGGGCCCCGTCTCCTACGAGCAGTACTTC.

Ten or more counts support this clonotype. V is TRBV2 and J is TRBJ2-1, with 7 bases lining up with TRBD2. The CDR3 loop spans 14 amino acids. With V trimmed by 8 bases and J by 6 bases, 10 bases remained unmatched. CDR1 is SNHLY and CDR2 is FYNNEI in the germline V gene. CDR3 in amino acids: CASVAGEVGNEQFF. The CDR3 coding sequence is TGTGCCAGCGTGGCGGGAGAGGTGGGCAATGAGCAGTTCTTC.